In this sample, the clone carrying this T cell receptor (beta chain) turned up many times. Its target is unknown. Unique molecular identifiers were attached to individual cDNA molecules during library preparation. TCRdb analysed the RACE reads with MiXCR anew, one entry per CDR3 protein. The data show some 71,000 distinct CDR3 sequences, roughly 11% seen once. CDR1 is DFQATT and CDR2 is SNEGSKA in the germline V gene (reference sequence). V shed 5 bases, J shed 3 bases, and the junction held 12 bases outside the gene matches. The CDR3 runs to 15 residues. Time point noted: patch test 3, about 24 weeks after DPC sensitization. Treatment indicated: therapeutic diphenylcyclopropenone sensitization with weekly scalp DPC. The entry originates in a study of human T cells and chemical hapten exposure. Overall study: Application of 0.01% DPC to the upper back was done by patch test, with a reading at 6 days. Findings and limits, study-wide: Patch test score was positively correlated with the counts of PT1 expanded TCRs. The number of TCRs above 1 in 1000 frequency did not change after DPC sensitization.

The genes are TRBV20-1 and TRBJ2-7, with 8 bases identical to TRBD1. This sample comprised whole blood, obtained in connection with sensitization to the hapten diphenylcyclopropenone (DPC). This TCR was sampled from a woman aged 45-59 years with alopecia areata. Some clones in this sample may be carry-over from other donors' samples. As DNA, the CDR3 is TGCAGTGCTTATCGTGGGACAGGTAGAAACTACGAGCAGTACTTC. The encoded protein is CSAYRGTGRNYEQYF.